This T cell receptor (beta chain) was profiled in a study of blood T cell repertoires in COVID-19. For the study at large: Acute-phase and convalescent COVID-19 samples originated in the United States, Italy and Spain. The cDNA or gDNA used as material had been derived from T cells, B-cell-depleted T cells, or PBMCs.

It was during active infection that Seattle patients were enrolled and then longitudinally followed. CDR3 length: 15 amino acids. CDR1 SSHAT and CDR2 FNYEAQ come from the germline V gene (reference sequence). V dropped 1 base and J dropped 7; count of bases not matched to a gene: 9. Original data processing: Using reference gene primer amplification, nucleated cell counts were estimated. Clones were sequenced by immunoSEQ multiplex PCR, and TCRdb holds only the in-frame ones, with some missing. The V and J calls and clone size are taken from that table; D and trimming were inferred from the DNA. The sample lists 100,000 to 150,000 clones; around 89% were seen once.

The chain employs TRBV7-7 and TRBJ2-5; the match to TRBD2 covers 7 bases. The receptor was derived from a man aged 55 to 69 with COVID-19, enrolled during active disease. Sequences were obtained from peripheral blood. CDR3 nucleotides: TGTGCCAGCAGCTTAGTCAGCGGGGTGGATGGGACCCAGTACTTC. Amino acid sequence: CASSLVSGVDGTQYF.